The 27 T cell receptor beta chains below come from one sample, sequenced in a study of blood T cells in healthy people across ages. A second about 7 to 11 cycle PCR used barcoded and J-beta primers. From the 5' RACE reads, TCRdb called clonotypes with MiXCR, one entry per CDR3 protein. The table shows hundreds of thousands of distinct CDR3 sequences, with roughly 48% occurring only once. Sequenced input: blood. These TCRs come from a man at least 80 years old in good health.

There are a few counts of this clonotype. The genes are TRBV6-2 or TRBV6-3 and TRBJ2-7; D unclear. Germline-derived CDR1 and CDR2 are MNHEY and SVGEGT. Trimming left V 6 bases short and J 3 bases short, with 15 bases between. The CDR3 covers 14 residues. CDR3 sequence reads: CASRPGLSIYEQYF. DNA of the CDR3: TGTGCCAGCAGGCCGGGCCTATCGATCTACGAGCAGTACTTC.

This clonotype showed up just once. The chain couples TRBV4-1 to TRBJ2-7; the D is unclear. The V gene lost 0 bases and the J gene lost 2 bases, with 14 bases spanning the gap. Germline V gives CDR1 MGHRA, CDR2 YSYEKL. The CDR3 is 16 amino acids. The CDR3 here is CASSQDIEGLTYEQYF. CDR3 coding DNA: TGCGCCAGCAGCCAAGATATCGAAGGGTTAACCTACGAGCAGTACTTC.

V is TRBV5-1 and J is TRBJ1-2; 10 bases agree with TRBD1. Germline V CDR1 and CDR2: SGHRS, YFSETQ. CDR3 size: 14 residues. After removal of 5 bases from V and 5 bases from J, the junction contained 6 bases not matched to a gene. The DNA of the CDR3 is TGCGCCAGCAGGATGGGACAGGGGATATATGGCTACACCTTC. Its translation: CASRMGQGIYGYTF.

Here the CDR3 reads CASSFDGNYNEQFF. CDR3 nucleotides: TGTGCCAGCAGTTTCGACGGGAACTACAATGAGCAGTTCTTC. The chain carries TRBV27 and TRBJ2-1; TRBD2 is a possible D gene (5 bases). This CDR3 contains 14 residues. Germline V lookup: CDR1 MNHEY, CDR2 SMNVEV (reference sequence). The V gene lost 3 bases and the J gene lost 3 bases, with 9 bases spanning the gap.

This chain uses TRBV20-1 with TRBJ2-5; D might be TRBD1 (6 bases). V shed 5 bases and J shed 2 bases, with 15 bases lying between them. Germline-derived CDR1 and CDR2 are DFQATT and SNEGSKA (reference sequence). The CDR3 loop spans 14 amino acids. In nucleotides, the CDR3 is TGCAGTGCTCCCGCGGACAGCCATCAAGAGACCCAGTACTTC. Translation: CSAPADSHQETQYF.

This chain links TRBV5-1 with TRBJ2-1; 10 bases fit TRBD2. Germline V lookup: CDR1 SGHRS, CDR2 YFSETQ. CDR3 length equals 17 residues. V lost 2 bases to trimming and J lost 3 bases; unmatched junction nucleotides: 8. CDR3 nucleotide sequence: TGCGCCAGCAGCTTTGTCTCTAGCGGGAGCGTCTACAATGAGCAGTTCTTC. Its translation is CASSFVSSGSVYNEQFF.

This chain uses TRBV6-5 with TRBJ2-1; 8 bases are shared with TRBD2. CDR1 MNHEY and CDR2 SVGAGI come from the germline V gene. The CDR3 has 16 amino acids. V lost 6 bases and J lost 7; bases outside the gene matches: 14. In DNA form, the CDR3 reads TGTGCCAGCAGCTTCGAGGGACTAGTGGACGGGAATGAGCAGTTCTTC. Translation: CASSFEGLVDGNEQFF.

The chain uses TRBV5-4 and TRBJ2-4, with TRBD2 identical over 9 bases. The J call may be incorrect, as the DNA end agrees better with TRBJ2-7. Germline loops: CDR1 SGHNT, CDR2 YYREEE (reference sequence). The CDR3 length is 14 residues. CDR3 sequence reads: CASSSSGVTYEQYF. In DNA, the CDR3 is TGTGCCAGCAGCTCTAGCGGGGTCACCTACGAGCAGTACTTC.

The V and J genes are TRBV29-1 and TRBJ2-4, with D hard to call. The V gene lost 6 bases and the J gene lost 11 bases, with 14 bases spanning the gap. The CDR3 loop spans 11 amino acids. CDR1 is SQVTM and CDR2 is ANQGSEA in the germline V gene. Written as DNA, the CDR3 is TGCAGCGTAGGAAGGTCGGGCTTTCAGTACTTC. This sequence encodes CSVGRSGFQYF.

This clonotype was observed at least ten times. The V call is TRBV6-6, the J call TRBJ1-6; the D is unclear. Trimming took off 5 bases at V and 9 bases at J, with 14 bases between the two ends. The CDR3 has 14 residues. Germline CDR1 is MNHNY and CDR2 is SVGAGI (reference sequence). As DNA, the CDR3 is TGTGCCAGCAGTCCCGGGGTCGTCGGTTCACCCCTCCACTTT. This sequence encodes CASSPGVVGSPLHF.

This sequence joins TRBV20-1 and TRBJ1-1; no clear D. CDR1 and CDR2 (germline): DFQATT, SNEGSKA (reference sequence). V lost 7 bases and J 6 bases, leaving 12 bases between the germline ends. The CDR3 spans 11 residues. The CDR3 protein is CSVPLLAEAFF. For the CDR3, the DNA is TGCAGTGTCCCACTGCTGGCTGAAGCTTTCTTT.

The CDR3 region is CASSLALAGGGTDTQYF. The CDR3, as DNA: TGTGCCAGCAGCTTAGCCCTAGCGGGGGGGGGCACAGATACGCAGTATTTT. This sequence joins TRBV7-8 and TRBJ2-3; TRBD2 matches at 12 bases. Trimming took 0 bases from V and 1 from J; bases not matched to a gene: 2. The CDR3 spans 17 residues. Germline lookup yields CDR1 SGHVS and CDR2 FQNEAQ. Looking up the rest from reference TRBV7-8 and TRBJ2-3 gives the full variable domain: GAGVSQSPRYKVAKRGQDVALRCDPISGHVSLFWYQQALGQGPEFLTYFQNEAQLDKSGLPSDRFFAERPEGSVSTLKIQRTQQEDSAVYLCASSLALAGGGTDTQYFGPGTRLTVL.

The gene calls are TRBV18 and TRBJ2-7; possible D gene TRBD1, 5 bases. Germline V gene lookup returns CDR1 KGHSH and CDR2 LQKENI. V was cut by 6 bases and J by 2 bases, with 17 bases left in between. The CDR3 runs 15 residues. The CDR3 DNA reads as TGTGCCAGCTCGCACGGACAACGAGGTACCTACGAGCAGTACTTC. Translated: CASSHGQRGTYEQYF.

This clonotype was observed a few times. J is TRBJ2-7 and V is TRBV10-3; 10 nucleotides line up with TRBD2. CDR3 size: 15 residues. Germline-derived CDR1 and CDR2 are ENHRY and SYGVKD. J lost 2 bases, V lost 0 bases, and 1 base had no gene match. The CDR3 reads CAISESLAGAYEQYF. In DNA form, the CDR3 reads TGTGCCATCAGTGAGTCCCTAGCGGGAGCCTACGAGCAGTACTTC.

This clonotype appeared a few times. The J gene is TRBJ2-5, the V gene TRBV29-1; D uncertain. Deletions cut 3 bases from V and 4 bases from J, with 9 bases between. This CDR3 comprises 12 residues. Germline V gene lookup returns CDR1 SQVTM and CDR2 ANQGSEA. The CDR3 nucleotides read TGCAGCGTTGATGTGGGGTCAGAGACCCAGTACTTC. Its protein product is CSVDVGSETQYF.

The V call is TRBV6-5, the J call TRBJ2-7; 9 bases align to TRBD2. The J call may be mistaken, given a closer DNA end match to TRBJ2-5. The CDR3 has 15 residues. Germline V CDR1 and CDR2: MNHEY, SVGAGI. CDR3 residues: CASSYLSREGETQYF. Written as DNA, the CDR3 is TGTGCCAGCAGTTACCTCTCGCGGGAGGGGGAGACCCAGTACTTC.

In the case of this clonotype: Just one base apart from a much larger clone, this may be a read error. V and J are TRBV7-9 and TRBJ2-1; 8 bases agree with TRBD2. The germline CDR1 and CDR2 sequences are SEHNR and FQNEAQ (reference sequence). This CDR3 contains 15 residues. DNA of the CDR3: TGTGCCAGCGGCTTAGACGGGGGGGCTCGGGATGAGCAGTTCTTC. It encodes CASGLDGGARDEQFF.

This clonotype came up a few times. This chain uses TRBV29-1 with TRBJ2-5, with TRBD2 matching 11 bases. Germline CDR1 SQVTM, CDR2 ANQGSEA. V shed 3 bases, J shed 5 bases, and the junction held 5 bases outside the gene matches. The length of the CDR3 is 14 residues. The CDR3 is CSVDPGLAVETQYF. As DNA, the CDR3 is TGCAGCGTTGACCCGGGACTAGCGGTGGAGACCCAGTACTTC.

The chain links TRBV20-1 to TRBJ2-3, with TRBD2 matching over 9 bases. The germline V gene has CDR1 DFQATT and CDR2 SNEGSKA (reference sequence). The junction had 6 bases not matched to a gene; V was cut back by 3 bases and J by 5 bases. The CDR3 has 14 amino acids. CDR3 nucleotide sequence: TGCAGTGCTAGGGGGGGACTAGCAGGAGATACGCAGTATTTT. It codes for CSARGGLAGDTQYF.

The V gene is TRBV4-3, the J gene TRBJ1-2, with a weak D call TRBD1 (6 bases). CDR1 is LGHNA and CDR2 is YSLEER in the germline V gene. This CDR3 has 19 amino acids. V lost 0 bases and J 5 bases, leaving 25 bases between the germline ends. CDR3 sequence reads: CASSQDFGRGEGGRYGYTF. For the CDR3, the DNA is TGCGCCAGCAGCCAAGATTTCGGCAGGGGCGAAGGAGGTCGGTATGGCTACACCTTC.

This chain joins TRBV30 and TRBJ1-4, with TRBD1 as a possible D gene (6 bases). This CDR3 is 13 amino acids long. Trimming stripped 6 bases from V and 7 bases from J, with 15 bases between. CDR1 is GTSNPN, CDR2 SVGIG, per germline (reference sequence). The CDR3 is CACHHKGGEKLFF. The CDR3 nucleotides are TGTGCCTGTCACCATAAGGGGGGTGAAAAACTGTTTTTT.

This clonotype was counted between two and nine times. V and J are TRBV6-6 and TRBJ1-4; D is possibly TRBD1 (6 bases). The length of the CDR3 is 16 residues. Trimming pared 7 bases from V and 7 bases from J, leaving 22 bases between. In germline, CDR1 is MNHNY, CDR2 SVGAGI (reference sequence). The CDR3 sequence is CASTESGGHGGEKLFF. The CDR3 DNA is TGTGCCAGCACCGAATCGGGGGGCCATGGGGGTGAAAAACTGTTTTTT.

This clonotype occurred once. The chain joins TRBV10-2 to TRBJ1-6; D unclear. V was trimmed by 7 bases and J by 7 bases, leaving 11 bases between them. The germline V gene encodes CDR1 WSHSY and CDR2 SAAADI. The CDR3 totals 13 residues. CDR3 in amino acids: CASKKAQNSPLHF. The CDR3 region has the DNA TGCGCCAGCAAGAAGGCGCAGAATTCACCCCTCCACTTT.

This clonotype has a single count. This may be a read error: a much more frequent sequence differs by one nucleotide. V and J are TRBV7-9 and TRBJ1-1, with 8 positions matching TRBD1. Germline loops: CDR1 SEHNR, CDR2 FQNEAQ (reference sequence). This CDR3 region has 17 residues. With V trimmed by 5 bases and J by 1 base, 12 bases remained unmatched. Written as DNA, the CDR3 is TGTGCCAGCAGCGGGGACAGGACACCGGAATGGAACACTGAAGCTTTCTTT. Protein: CASSGDRTPEWNTEAFF.

This clonotype was counted once. This chain connects TRBV11-2 to TRBJ2-5; D perhaps matches TRBD2 (5 bases). V was pared by 8 bases and J by 1 base, with 38 bases between. CDR3 size: 22 residues. CDR1 SGHAT and CDR2 FQNNGV come from the germline V gene. This chain's CDR3 is CASRSGINTESFTLGPQETQYF. The CDR3 DNA sequence: TGTGCCAGCCGCAGTGGTATCAACACAGAGTCATTTACACTAGGCCCCCAAGAGACCCAGTACTTC.

To note about this clonotype: One base away lies a much larger clone, so this may be a sequencing read error. The chain joins TRBV6-5 to TRBJ1-6; 7 nucleotides line up with TRBD1. In germline, CDR1 is MNHEY, CDR2 SVGAGI. There are 16 residues in the CDR3. The CDR3 bases are TGTGCCTGCAGACGCCCGGGACAGTCGGATAATTCACCCCTCCACTTT. It codes for CACRRPGQSDNSPLHF.

The rearrangement joins TRBV7-9 to TRBJ1-3; no firm D call. Germline CDR1 reads SEHNR; CDR2 reads FQNEAQ (reference sequence). Trimming pared 3 bases from V and 9 bases from J, leaving 15 bases between. The CDR3 has 14 residues. The CDR3 coding sequence is TGTGCCAGCAGCTTCCAGGACCCCCGGGGCACCATATATTTT. This codes for CASSFQDPRGTIYF.